These 17 T cell receptor beta chains originate from one sample sequenced in a study of a mutant IDH1 vaccine in newly diagnosed glioma. Sequencing used immunoSEQ multiplex PCR; TCRdb keeps in-frame clones, though not all of them. The repertoire holds 65,000 to 85,000 clones, with around 86% as singletons. These TCRs are of unknown antigen specificity. Regarding time point: week 35, safety follow-up. Every vaccination contained 300 ug of the mutant IDH1 20-mer peptide and was paired with topical imiquimod. The specimen was PBMCs, collected from a glioma patient whose treatment included an IDH1 peptide vaccine. Every receptor here comes from a man aged 30 to 39 with glioma.

V usage is TRBV5-6 and J usage is TRBJ1-2; D is perhaps TRBD1 (5 bases). Germline loops: CDR1 SGHDT, CDR2 YYEEEE. The CDR3 has 15 amino acids. The ends were cut back, 6 bases at V and 5 bases at J, with 20 bases in the middle. The DNA of the CDR3 is TGTGCCAGCAACGACTGGGAGGGGTTGCGGTATGGCTACACCTTC. Its translation: CASNDWEGLRYGYTF.

V usage is TRBV5-1 and J usage is TRBJ2-1; 11 nucleotides align to TRBD2. The CDR3 is 16 amino acids. Germline CDR1 reads SGHRS; CDR2 reads YFSETQ. Trimming cost V 4 bases and J 5 bases; bases outside gene matches: 8. The CDR3 here is CASSPGLAAYHNEQFF. In DNA form, the CDR3 reads TGCGCCAGCAGCCCGGGACTAGCGGCTTATCACAATGAGCAGTTCTTC.

The V gene is TRBV27, the J gene TRBJ1-5; D unresolved. This CDR3 is built from 14 residues. Germline values: CDR1 MNHEY, CDR2 SMNVEV (reference sequence). Deletions cut 3 bases from V and 1 base from J, with 7 bases between. DNA for the CDR3: TGTGCCAGCAGTTTCTCAGCCAGCAATCAGCCCCAGCATTTT. Its translation: CASSFSASNQPQHF.

The chain is built from TRBV5-1 and TRBJ2-3, with TRBD2 matching 9 bases. The CDR3 is made up of 15 amino acids. Per the germline V gene, CDR1 is SGHRS and CDR2 is YFSETQ. V shed 4 bases and J 7 bases; nucleotides not matched to a gene: 10. CDR3 DNA: TGCGCCAGCAGCATACCCGGGACTAGCTCTTATACGCAGTATTTT. Residues: CASSIPGTSSYTQYF. Supplemented by reference TRBV5-1 and TRBJ2-3, the full variable domain reads KAGVTQTPRYLIKTRGQQVTLSCSPISGHRSVSWYQQTPGQGLQFLFEYFSETQRNKGNFPGRFSGRQFSNSRSEMNVSTLELGDSALYLCASSIPGTSSYTQYFGPGTRLTVL.

V and J are TRBV2 and TRBJ2-5; 7 nucleotides line up with TRBD2. The CDR3 runs to 19 residues. Germline-derived CDR1 and CDR2 are SNHLY and FYNNEI. With V trimmed by 7 bases and J by 5 bases, 25 bases remained unmatched. The CDR3 DNA sequence: TGTGCCAGCACCAAAGGGGAGTTGGGCCTAGGCGGGAGTTGGGAGACCCAGTACTTC. It codes for CASTKGELGLGGSWETQYF.

The V and J genes are TRBV29-1 and TRBJ2-1, with 11 bases matching TRBD2. CDR3 length: 15 amino acids. Germline-derived CDR1 and CDR2 are SQVTM and ANQGSEA. Germline trimming cut 4 bases from V and 10 bases from J; bases unmatched to any gene: 12. CDR3 sequence reads: CSVVEVLAGGWEQFF. CDR3 coding DNA: TGCAGCGTTGTGGAGGTCCTAGCGGGGGGATGGGAGCAGTTCTTC.

In its sample, this clone was seen a few times. The gene calls are TRBV29-1 and TRBJ2-5; the D is unclear. CDR1 is SQVTM and CDR2 is ANQGSEA in the germline V gene. The CDR3 is 13 amino acids. Between the trimmed V and J ends, which lost 1 base and 1 base, there was a span of 7 bases. The CDR3 loop is CSVEGQAQETQYF. Here the CDR3 DNA reads TGCAGCGTTGAAGGGCAAGCCCAAGAGACCCAGTACTTC.

CDR3 sequence: CASSLSQAGGEQYF. DNA for the CDR3: TGTGCCAGCAGCTTATCGCAAGCGGGTGGCGAGCAGTACTTC. The chain joins TRBV7-2 to TRBJ2-7; tentative D call: TRBD2 (6 bases). Germline V gene lookup returns CDR1 SGHTA and CDR2 FQGNSA. CDR3 length: 14 amino acids. V lost 2 bases to trimming and J lost 6 bases, with 14 bases between them. Variable domain in full (rest from reference TRBV7-2 and TRBJ2-7): GAGVSQSPSNKVTEKGKDVELRCDPISGHTALYWYRQSLGQGLEFLIYFQGNSAPDKSGLPSDRFSAERTGGSVSTLTIQRTQQEDSAVYLCASSLSQAGGEQYFGPGTRLTVT.

This clone was found once. The chain is built from TRBV7-6 and TRBJ2-1, with TRBD2 matching over 16 bases. V was clipped by 4 bases and J by 8 bases; unmatched bases: 8. The CDR3 sequence is 17 residues long. Germline V gene data show CDR1 as SGHVS and CDR2 as FNYEAQ. CDR3 residues: CASSSGLAGGLEDEQFF. For the CDR3, the DNA is TGTGCCAGCAGCTCGGGACTAGCGGGAGGGCTTGAAGATGAGCAGTTCTTC.

This chain connects TRBV2 to TRBJ2-3; D may be TRBD2 (5 bases). The CDR3 is made up of 14 amino acids. Trimming left V 4 bases short and J 3 bases short, with 11 bases between. CDR1 and CDR2 (germline): SNHLY, FYNNEI. CDR3 residues: CASSVRGWTDTQYF. CDR3 nucleotides: TGTGCCAGCAGTGTCCGGGGTTGGACAGATACGCAGTATTTT.

The chain recombines TRBV27 with TRBJ2-3; 7 bases agree with TRBD1. Germline V gene lookup returns CDR1 MNHEY and CDR2 SMNVEV (reference sequence). CDR3 length equals 18 residues. The ends lost 5 bases at V and 2 bases at J; junction bases unmatched: 16. CDR3 DNA sequence: TGTGCCAGCAGTCCGTCCGGGACAGTGGAGAGTTACACAGATACGCAGTATTTT. It codes for CASSPSGTVESYTDTQYF.

This clone was recorded once. The V call is TRBV2, the J call TRBJ1-5; D ambiguous. Germline V gene sequence: CDR1 SNHLY, CDR2 FYNNEI. Trimming pared 3 bases from V and 9 bases from J, leaving 12 bases between. This CDR3 region has 13 residues. In DNA form, the CDR3 reads TGTGCCAGCAGTGATGAGGTGGAGTGGCCCCAGCATTTT. Protein product: CASSDEVEWPQHF.

V and J are TRBV14 and TRBJ1-4; unclear D gene. V lost 0 bases and J 5 bases, leaving 10 bases between the germline ends. CDR1 is SGHDN and CDR2 is FVKESK in the germline V gene. The CDR3 has 15 residues. The CDR3 bases are TGTGCCAGCAGCCAAGATAGGGCTGGGAATGAAAAACTGTTTTTT. Encoded protein: CASSQDRAGNEKLFF.

The J gene is TRBJ2-3, the V gene TRBV29-1; D is undetermined. The CDR3 sequence is 12 residues long. Germline V gene lookup returns CDR1 SQVTM and CDR2 ANQGSEA. Deletions cut 0 bases from V and 6 bases from J, with 7 bases between. The CDR3 protein is CSVEDGVDTQYF. In nucleotides, the CDR3 is TGCAGCGTTGAAGACGGAGTGGATACGCAGTATTTT.

The chain joins TRBV18 to TRBJ2-7, with D tentatively TRBD2 (6 bases). The V gene's germline CDR1 is KGHSH and CDR2 LQKENI. The CDR3 runs 15 residues. Trimming cost V 3 bases and J 0 bases, with 12 bases left between them. CDR3 in amino acids: CASSPRDRNSYEQYF. In DNA, the CDR3 is TGTGCCAGCTCACCGCGGGACCGAAACTCCTACGAGCAGTACTTC.

In this sample, this clone turned up once. The gene calls are TRBV7-3 and TRBJ1-6; D is undetermined. V was pared by 4 bases and J by 7 bases, with 14 bases between. Per the germline V gene, CDR1 is SGHTA and CDR2 is FQGTGA. CDR3 length equals 15 residues. CDR3 sequence reads: CASSSSNGWNSPLHF. For the CDR3, the DNA is TGTGCCAGCAGCTCCTCAAATGGATGGAATTCACCCCTCCACTTT.

The chain has TRBV2 and TRBJ2-7, with D possibly matching TRBD1 (5 bases). CDR1 is SNHLY, CDR2 FYNNEI, per germline. There are 14 residues in the CDR3. V lost 7 bases to trimming and J lost 4 bases, with 17 bases between them. CDR3 loop: CASTRELGNYEQYF. DNA of the CDR3: TGTGCCAGCACCAGGGAATTAGGTAATTACGAGCAGTACTTC.